This T cell receptor (beta chain) appears in the sequencing data of a study of blood T cell repertoires in COVID-19. The overall study: Both acute and convalescent COVID-19 samples were obtained from the United States, Italy and Spain. PBMCs, B-cell-depleted T cells, or T cells were the source of the cDNA or gDNA that made up the material.

This CDR3 spans 14 amino acids. Germline CDR1 and CDR2: MNHNY and SVGAGI (reference sequence). V lost 11 bases and J 1 base, leaving 18 bases between the germline ends. In the source study's methods: By means of reference gene primer amplification, nucleated cell counts were estimated. Only in-frame clones appear in the TCRdb table, and some are missing; sequencing was by immunoSEQ multiplex PCR. The D gene and trimming were derived from the DNA, and the V and J assignments and clone size from that table. The data show about 190,000 clones, roughly 90% seen once. This chain links TRBV6-6 with TRBJ2-7; the D gene is possibly TRBD1 (6 bases). The source is a man aged 35 to 55 with acute or convalescent COVID-19. Sequenced material: peripheral blood. CDR3 loop: CAAQQGMRSYEQYF. In DNA, the CDR3 is TGTGCCGCCCAACAGGGCATGAGGTCCTACGAGCAGTACTTC.